This T cell receptor (beta chain) was sequenced during a study of T-cell reconstitution after alpha-beta-depleted transplantation in children. The study, taken as a whole, reports: Newly produced T cells mostly accounted for T-cell counts and diversity one year post-transplant. Expanded graft clones numbering several hundred reportedly gave rise to alpha-beta T cells about two months after transplant.

This clonotype was observed a handful of times. Its antigen is still unknown. CDR3 length equals 16 residues. Germline CDR1 and CDR2: MGHDK and SYGVNS. Germline trimming cut 4 bases from V and 5 bases from J; bases unmatched to any gene: 8. Preparation of the TCRbeta library was carried out with unique molecular identifiers. From the PCR reads, TCRdb called clonotypes with MiXCR, one entry per CDR3 protein. The data show some 180,000 distinct CDR3 sequences, with approximately 6.3% seen just once and about 5.9% held by the top ten. Source: PBMCs, taken before TCRalphabeta/CD19-depleted stem cell transplant. The clonotype originates from a boy aged 2 to 10 with acute lymphoblastic leukemia, due to receive a stem cell transplant. The chain has TRBV25-1 and TRBJ2-1, with 10 nucleotides matching TRBD2. CDR3 sequence reads: CASSGPGTSANNEQFF. In DNA, the CDR3 is TGTGCCAGCAGTGGTCCCGGGACTAGCGCCAACAATGAGCAGTTCTTC. Variable domain in full (rest from reference TRBV25-1 and TRBJ2-1): EADIYQTPRYLVIGTGKKITLECSQTMGHDKMYWYQQDPGMELHLIHYSYGVNSTEKGDLSSESTVSRIRTEHFPLTLESARPSHTSQYLCASSGPGTSANNEQFFGPGTRLTVL.